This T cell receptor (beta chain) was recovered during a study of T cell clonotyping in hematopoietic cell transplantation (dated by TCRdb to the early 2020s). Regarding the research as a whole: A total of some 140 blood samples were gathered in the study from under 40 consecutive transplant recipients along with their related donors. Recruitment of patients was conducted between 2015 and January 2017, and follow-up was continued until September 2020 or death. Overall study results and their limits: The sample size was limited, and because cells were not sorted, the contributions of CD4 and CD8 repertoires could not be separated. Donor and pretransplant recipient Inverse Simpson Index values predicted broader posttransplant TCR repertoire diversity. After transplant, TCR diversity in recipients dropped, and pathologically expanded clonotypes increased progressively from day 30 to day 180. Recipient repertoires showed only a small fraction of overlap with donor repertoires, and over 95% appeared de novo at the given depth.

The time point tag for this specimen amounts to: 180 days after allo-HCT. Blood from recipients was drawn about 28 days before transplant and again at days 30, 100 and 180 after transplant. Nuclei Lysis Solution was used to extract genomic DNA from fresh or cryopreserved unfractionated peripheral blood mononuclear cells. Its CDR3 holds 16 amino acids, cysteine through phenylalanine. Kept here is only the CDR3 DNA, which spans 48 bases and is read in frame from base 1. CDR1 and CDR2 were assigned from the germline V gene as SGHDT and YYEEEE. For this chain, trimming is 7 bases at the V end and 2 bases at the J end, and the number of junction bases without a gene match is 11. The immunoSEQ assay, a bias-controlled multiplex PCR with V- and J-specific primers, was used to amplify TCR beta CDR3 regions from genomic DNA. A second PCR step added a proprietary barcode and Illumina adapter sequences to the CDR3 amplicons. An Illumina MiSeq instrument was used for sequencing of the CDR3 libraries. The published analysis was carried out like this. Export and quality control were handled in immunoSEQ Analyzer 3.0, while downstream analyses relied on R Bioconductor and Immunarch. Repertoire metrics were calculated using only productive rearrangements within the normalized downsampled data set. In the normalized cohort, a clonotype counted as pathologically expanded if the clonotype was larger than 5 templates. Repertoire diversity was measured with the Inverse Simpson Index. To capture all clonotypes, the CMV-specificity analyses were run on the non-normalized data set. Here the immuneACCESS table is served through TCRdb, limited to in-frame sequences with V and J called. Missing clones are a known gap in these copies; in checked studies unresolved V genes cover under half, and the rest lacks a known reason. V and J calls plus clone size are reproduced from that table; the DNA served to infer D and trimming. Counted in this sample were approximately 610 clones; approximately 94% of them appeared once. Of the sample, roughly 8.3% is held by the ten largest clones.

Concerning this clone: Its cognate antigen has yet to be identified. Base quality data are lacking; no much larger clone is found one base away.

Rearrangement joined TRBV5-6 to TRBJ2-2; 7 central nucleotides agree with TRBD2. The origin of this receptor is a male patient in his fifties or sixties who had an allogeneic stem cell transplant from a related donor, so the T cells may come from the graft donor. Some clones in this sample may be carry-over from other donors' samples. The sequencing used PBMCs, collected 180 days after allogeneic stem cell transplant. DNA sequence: TGTGCCAGCCGGCCCGCGCAGCGGGGCAACACCGGGGAGCTGTTTTTT. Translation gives CASRPAQRGNTGELFF.